The entry that follows covers one TCR beta chain sequence. The antigen is not known. CDR3 length: 13 amino acids. Trimming left V 9 bases short and J 0 bases short, with 11 bases between. Germline-derived CDR1 and CDR2 are SGDLS and YYNGEE. The source of the sample is a study of T cell responses to AZD1222 COVID-19 vaccine. Findings and limits, study-wide: Receipt of two AZD1222 doses was followed by a rise in Spike-specific TCR breadth and depth. At 160-218 and 743-854, vaccine-associated CD4 TCRs were dominant, and they spanned spike. The sample set comprised mostly white British donors with more females, and clonal diversity was possibly underestimated.

The repertoire was sequenced with immunoSEQ multiplex PCR; TCRdb's copy has only in-frame clones and lacks some. The sample consists of around 110,000 clones, around 87% of them appearing once. The sequencing here drew on peripheral blood, taken on day 0 of AZD1222 vaccination. The clonotype comes from an adult in good health. This rearrangement joins TRBV9 to TRBJ2-3; tentatively, D is TRBD2 (5 bases). The CDR3 coding sequence is TGTGCCACCGGGATGGGTAGCACAGATACGCAGTATTTT. Translated, it gives CATGMGSTDTQYF.